A single sample is the source of the 2 T cell receptor beta chains below, sequenced in a study of shared clonotypes between healthy human individuals (dated by TCRdb to 2020 to 2022). Preparation of the library involved the immunoSEQ multiplex PCR assay. Entries here come from immuneACCESS through TCRdb and include only in-frame sequences with V and J called. Some clones fail to appear in such tables; in the studies checked, an unresolved V gene covers under half of the shortfall, and the cause of the remainder is unknown. Recorded for this sample are some 1.1 million clones; approximately 77% of them occurred a single time. The ten most abundant clones make up roughly 0.83% of the sample. Sequencing used memory CD4+ T cells from PBMCs. In light of the paper, this sample's cell subset or site label describes: CD45RA-negative fraction. These receptors were taken from a young man in good health. Some clones in this sample may be carry-over from other donors' samples.

This chain joins TRBV5-1 and TRBJ2-7, with D possibly being TRBD2 (6 bases). The CDR3 runs to 15 residues. Germline values: CDR1 SGHRS, CDR2 YFSETQ. V lost 0 bases, J lost 6 bases, and 16 bases lay in between. Here the CDR3 DNA reads TGCGCCAGCAGCTTGGCCGCGACGGGAGCGGGCGAGCAGTACTTC. Its protein product is CASSLAATGAGEQYF.

The V and J genes are TRBV7-2 and TRBJ2-7, with 11 bases identical to TRBD2. CDR1 is SGHTA, CDR2 FQGNSA, per germline. CDR3 length equals 14 residues. The junction had 2 bases not matched to a gene; V was cut back by 6 bases and J by 1 base. In DNA, the CDR3 is TGTGCCAGCAGTCCTAGCGGGAGGTCCTACGAGCAGTACTTC. Its translation is CASSPSGRSYEQYF.